Reported below is one TCR beta chain. Its antigen remains unidentified. These data come from a study of blood T cells in healthy people across ages. Sample-barcoded 5' priming and a J-beta primer mix drove a second PCR of roughly 7 to 11 cycles. Each cDNA was tagged by a template-switch adaptor containing 12 random nucleotides. A single record per CDR3 protein comes from TCRdb applying MiXCR to the 5' RACE reads. Among about 1.8 million distinct CDR3 sequences listed, around half were seen once. Findings of the study overall: What prevented conclusive comparison of naive and antigen-experienced cells was that PBMCs were unsorted.

The CDR3 has 15 residues. With V trimmed by 4 bases and J by 0 bases, 3 bases remained unmatched. The germline V gene encodes CDR1 SNHLY and CDR2 FYNNEI. This TCR derives from a woman between 40 and 55 years old in good health. The chain recombines TRBV2 with TRBJ2-5, with TRBD1 matching over 9 bases. Sequenced sample: blood. CDR3 nucleotide sequence: TGTGCCAGCAGTGGACAGGGGGGCCACCAAGAGACCCAGTACTTC. Protein product: CASSGQGGHQETQYF.